Listed below are T cell receptor beta chains from one sample, sequenced in a study of T cell repertoires in cytomegalovirus infection. A single record per CDR3 protein comes from TCRdb applying MiXCR to the reads. The sample holds approximately 600,000 distinct CDR3 sequences, 40% seen once. Their cognate antigens are unknown. The sequencing used cultured PBMCs, collected from culture after CMV antigen stimulation. These TCRs come from a human donor in good health (CMV status not recorded). Some clones in this sample may be carry-over from other donors' samples. Both conserved end residues are part of each CDR3. The D gene is left open where the match is weak. Expanded clones are given a class, and other clones once, few, many or no size at all.

size	V	J	D	CDR3	DNA
-	TRBV7-2	TRBJ1-5	-	CASSLRQINQPQHF	TGTGCCAGCAGCCTAAGACAAATCAATCAGCCCCAGCATTTT
-	TRBV9	TRBJ2-3	TRBD2	CASSVHLAGWSSTDTQYF	TGTGCCAGCAGCGTCCATCTAGCGGGGTGGTCTAGCACAGATACGCAGTATTTT
-	TRBV19	TRBJ2-1	-	CASSYGREQFF	TGTGCCAGTAGTTACGGCAGAGAGCAGTTCTTC
-	TRBV6-2/TRBV6-3	TRBJ2-1	-	CASSYDLANPDNEQFF	TGTGCCAGCAGTTACGATTTAGCGAACCCCGACAATGAGCAGTTCTTC
-	TRBV19	TRBJ1-3	TRBD1	CASSTGTGYSGNTIYF	TGTGCCAGTAGTACCGGGACAGGTTACTCTGGAAACACCATATATTTT
-	TRBV6-6	TRBJ2-3	-	CASSYSESTDTQYF	TGTGCCAGCAGTTACTCCGAAAGCACAGATACGCAGTATTTT
-	TRBV12-3/TRBV12-4	TRBJ2-1	-	CASRNPLGGGPGNEQFF	TGTGCCAGCAGAAACCCTTTAGGGGGAGGGCCGGGCAATGAGCAGTTCTTC
-	TRBV7-6	TRBJ1-2	-	CASSLGMTGQGNGYTF	TGTGCCAGCAGCTTAGGGATGACGGGGCAGGGTAATGGCTACACCTTC
-	TRBV6-5	TRBJ1-6	-	CASSYGGGNGPGGPLHF	TGTGCCAGCAGTTATGGGGGAGGGAATGGCCCTGGAGGGCCCCTCCACTTT
-	TRBV28	TRBJ1-5	-	CASREGTVSNQPQHF	TGTGCCAGCAGGGAGGGGACGGTTAGCAATCAGCCCCAGCATTTT
few	TRBV7-2	TRBJ2-1	TRBD2	CASSLVAGGPDEQFF	TGTGCCAGCAGCTTAGTGGCGGGGGGGCCCGATGAGCAGTTCTTC
few	TRBV7-2	TRBJ2-3	TRBD2	CASSLLPAGGLLGDTQYF	TGTGCCAGCAGCTTACTTCCGGCGGGAGGTCTGTTGGGGGATACGCAGTATTTT
few	TRBV7-6	TRBJ1-1	-	CASSSRWAFF	TGTGCCAGCAGCTCCCGATGGGCTTTCTTT
few	TRBV4-3	TRBJ2-3	TRBD1	CASSQEGTGDLLQYF	TGCGCCAGCAGCCAAGAAGGGACAGGGGACTTATTGCAGTATTTT
-	TRBV10-3	TRBJ2-7	TRBD1	CATKDRLDLYEQYF	TGTGCCACCAAGGACAGGCTGGACCTCTACGAGCAGTACTTC
-	TRBV7-6	TRBJ1-6	-	CASSPSWWSPLHF	TGTGCCAGCAGCCCCTCGTGGTGGTCACCCCTCCACTTT
-	TRBV5-1	TRBJ2-3	TRBD1	CASSSGQVPDTQYF	TGCGCCAGCAGCTCAGGACAGGTCCCAGATACGCAGTATTTT
-	TRBV7-2	TRBJ1-2	-	CASSFPLNGYTF	TGTGCCAGCAGCTTTCCCCTAAATGGCTACACCTTC
-	TRBV20-1	TRBJ2-7	-	CSAIKQTGRNYEQYF	TGCAGTGCAATAAAGCAGACAGGGAGGAACTACGAGCAGTACTTC
-	TRBV19	TRBJ2-2	-	CASRRPGIAGELFF	TGTGCCAGTAGAAGGCCAGGGATAGCCGGGGAGCTGTTTTTT
-	TRBV2	TRBJ2-3	-	CASGESTYADTQYF	TGTGCCAGCGGCGAGTCGACCTACGCAGATACGCAGTATTTT
few	TRBV7-2	TRBJ1-5	-	CASSFAGNQPQHF	TGTGCCAGCAGCTTTGCGGGGAATCAGCCCCAGCATTTT
few	TRBV7-9	TRBJ2-3	TRBD2	CASSPSGLAPDTQYF	TGTGCCAGCAGCCCCTCGGGACTAGCCCCGGATACGCAGTATTTT
-	TRBV7-2	TRBJ2-5	-	CASRSIGGTPNQETQYF	TGTGCCAGCAGGTCGATTGGGGGGACCCCAAACCAAGAGACCCAGTACTTC
-	TRBV20-1	TRBJ1-2	TRBD1	CSAGVPGQGSYGYTF	TGCAGTGCTGGAGTACCGGGACAGGGCTCCTATGGCTACACCTTC
-	TRBV11-2	TRBJ2-3	TRBD1	CASSPIRGQGGATQYF	TGTGCCAGCAGCCCTATTAGGGGACAGGGGGGGGCAACGCAGTATTTT